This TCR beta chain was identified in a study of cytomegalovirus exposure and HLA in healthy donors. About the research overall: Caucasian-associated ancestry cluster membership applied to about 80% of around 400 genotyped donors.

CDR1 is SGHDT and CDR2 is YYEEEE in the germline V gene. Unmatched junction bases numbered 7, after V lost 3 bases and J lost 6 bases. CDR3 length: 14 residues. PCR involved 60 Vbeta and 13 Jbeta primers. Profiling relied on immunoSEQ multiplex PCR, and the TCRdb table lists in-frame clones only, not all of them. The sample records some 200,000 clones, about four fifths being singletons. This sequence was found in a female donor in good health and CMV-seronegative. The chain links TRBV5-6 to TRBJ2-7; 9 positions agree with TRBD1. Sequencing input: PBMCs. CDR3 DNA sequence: TGTGCCAGCAGCTCGACAGGGGGACAAGGCGAGCAGTACTTC. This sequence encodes CASSSTGGQGEQYF. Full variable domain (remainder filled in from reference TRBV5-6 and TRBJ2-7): DAGVTQSPTHLIKTRGQQVTLRCSPKSGHDTVSWYQQALGQGPQFIFQYYEEEERQRGNFPDRFSGHQFPNYSSELNVNALLLGDSALYLCASSSTGGQGEQYFGPGTRLTVT.